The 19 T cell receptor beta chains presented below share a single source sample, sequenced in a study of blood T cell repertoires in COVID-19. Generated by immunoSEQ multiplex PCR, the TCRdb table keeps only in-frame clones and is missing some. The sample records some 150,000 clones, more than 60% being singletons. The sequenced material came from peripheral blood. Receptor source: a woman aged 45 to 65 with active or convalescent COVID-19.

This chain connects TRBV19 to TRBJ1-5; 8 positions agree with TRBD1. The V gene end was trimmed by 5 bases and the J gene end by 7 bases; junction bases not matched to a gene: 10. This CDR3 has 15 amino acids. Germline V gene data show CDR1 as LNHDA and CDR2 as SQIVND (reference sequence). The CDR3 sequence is CASSWTGPPWQPQHF. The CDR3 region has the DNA TGTGCCAGTAGTTGGACAGGGCCCCCCTGGCAGCCCCAGCATTTT.

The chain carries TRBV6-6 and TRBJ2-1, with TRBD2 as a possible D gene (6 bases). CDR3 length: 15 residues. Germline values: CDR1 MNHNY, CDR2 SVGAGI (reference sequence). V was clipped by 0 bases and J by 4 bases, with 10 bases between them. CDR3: CASSYSRDVYNEQFF. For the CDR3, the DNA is TGTGCCAGCAGTTACTCGCGGGACGTATACAATGAGCAGTTCTTC.

The CDR3 DNA sequence: TGTGCCAGCAGTTTCTCAGGGGATCGCACCGGGGAGCTGTTTTTT. Translation gives CASSFSGDRTGELFF. The rearrangement uses TRBV27 and TRBJ2-2; TRBD1 is a possible D gene (6 bases). Germline V lookup: CDR1 MNHEY, CDR2 SMNVEV (reference sequence). The CDR3 length is 15 residues. V was cut by 3 bases and J by 4 bases, with 12 bases left in between.

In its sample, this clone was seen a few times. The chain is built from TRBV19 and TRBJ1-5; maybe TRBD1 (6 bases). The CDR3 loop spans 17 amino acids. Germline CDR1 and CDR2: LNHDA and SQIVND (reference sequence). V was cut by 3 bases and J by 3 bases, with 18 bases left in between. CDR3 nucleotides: TGTGCCAGTAGTATCCCTCCTACAGGGTATGACAATCAGCCCCAGCATTTT. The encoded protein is CASSIPPTGYDNQPQHF. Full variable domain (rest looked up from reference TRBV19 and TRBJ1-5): DGGITQSPKYLFRKEGQNVTLSCEQNLNHDAMYWYRQDPGQGLRLIYYSQIVNDFQKGDIAEGYSVSREKKESFPLTVTSAQKNPTAFYLCASSIPPTGYDNQPQHFGDGTRLSIL.

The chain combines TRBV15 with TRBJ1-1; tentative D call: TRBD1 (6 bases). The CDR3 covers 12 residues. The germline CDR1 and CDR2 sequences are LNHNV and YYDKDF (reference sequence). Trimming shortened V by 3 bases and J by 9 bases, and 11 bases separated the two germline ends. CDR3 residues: CATSRDQGKAFF. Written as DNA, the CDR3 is TGTGCCACCAGCAGGGATCAGGGGAAAGCTTTCTTT.

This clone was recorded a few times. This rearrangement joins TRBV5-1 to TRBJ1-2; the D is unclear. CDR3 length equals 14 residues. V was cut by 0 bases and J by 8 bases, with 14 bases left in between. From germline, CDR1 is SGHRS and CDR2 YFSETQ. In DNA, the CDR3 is TGCGCCAGCAGCTTGGGCGAGGGCTCGTTGGGCTACACCTTC. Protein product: CASSLGEGSLGYTF. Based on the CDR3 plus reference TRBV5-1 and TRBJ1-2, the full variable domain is KAGVTQTPRYLIKTRGQQVTLSCSPISGHRSVSWYQQTPGQGLQFLFEYFSETQRNKGNFPGRFSGRQFSNSRSEMNVSTLELGDSALYLCASSLGEGSLGYTFGSGTRLTVV.

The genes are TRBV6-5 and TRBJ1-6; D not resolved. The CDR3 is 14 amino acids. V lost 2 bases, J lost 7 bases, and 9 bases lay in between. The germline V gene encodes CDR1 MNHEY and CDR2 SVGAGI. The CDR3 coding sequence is TGTGCCAGCAGTTACAGTCAGGAAAATTCACCCCTCCACTTT. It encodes CASSYSQENSPLHF.

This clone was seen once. The DNA for the CDR3 is TGCAGCGTTGGTCAGGGGGTGACTAATGAAAAACTGTTTTTT. Translating gives CSVGQGVTNEKLFF. The rearrangement joins TRBV29-1 to TRBJ1-4; 7 bases are shared with TRBD1. Looked up from germline, CDR1 is SQVTM and CDR2 is ANQGSEA. V lost 4 bases to trimming and J lost 2 bases; unmatched junction nucleotides: 4. The length of the CDR3 is 14 residues.

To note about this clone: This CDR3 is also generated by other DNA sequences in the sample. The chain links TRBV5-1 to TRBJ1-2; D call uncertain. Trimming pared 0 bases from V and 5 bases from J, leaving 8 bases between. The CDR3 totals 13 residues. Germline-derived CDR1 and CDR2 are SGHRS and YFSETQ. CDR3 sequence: CASSLDSTYGYTF. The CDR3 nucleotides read TGCGCCAGCAGCTTGGACTCTACGTATGGCTACACCTTC.

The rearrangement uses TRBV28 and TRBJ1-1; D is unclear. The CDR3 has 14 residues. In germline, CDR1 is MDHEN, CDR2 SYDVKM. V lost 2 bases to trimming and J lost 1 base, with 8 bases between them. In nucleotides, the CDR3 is TGTGCCAGCAGTTTAACCCAGAAGAACACTGAAGCTTTCTTT. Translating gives CASSLTQKNTEAFF.

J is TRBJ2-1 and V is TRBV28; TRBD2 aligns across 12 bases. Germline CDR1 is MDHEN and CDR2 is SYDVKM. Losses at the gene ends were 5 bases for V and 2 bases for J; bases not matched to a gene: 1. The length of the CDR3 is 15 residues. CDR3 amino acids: CASSRTSGTYNEQFF. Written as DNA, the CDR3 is TGTGCCAGCAGTAGGACTAGCGGGACCTACAATGAGCAGTTCTTC.

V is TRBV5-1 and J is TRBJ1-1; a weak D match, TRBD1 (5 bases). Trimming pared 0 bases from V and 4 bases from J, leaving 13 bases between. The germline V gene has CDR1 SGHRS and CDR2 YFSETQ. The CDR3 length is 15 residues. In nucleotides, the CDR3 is TGCGCCAGCAGCTTGGCCGGGCAGGGAAGCACTGAAGCTTTCTTT. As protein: CASSLAGQGSTEAFF.

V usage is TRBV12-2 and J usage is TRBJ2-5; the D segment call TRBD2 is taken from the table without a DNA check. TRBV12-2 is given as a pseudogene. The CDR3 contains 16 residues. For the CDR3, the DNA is TGTGCAAGTCGCTCTCCGTCCACTAGCGCCGGGGAGACCCAGTACTTC. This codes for CASRSPSTSAGETQYF.

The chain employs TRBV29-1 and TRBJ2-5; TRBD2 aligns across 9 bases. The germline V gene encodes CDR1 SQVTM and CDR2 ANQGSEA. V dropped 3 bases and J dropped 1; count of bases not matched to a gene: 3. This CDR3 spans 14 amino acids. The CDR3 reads CSVDASGIQETQYF. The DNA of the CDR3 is TGCAGCGTTGATGCTAGCGGGATCCAAGAGACCCAGTACTTC. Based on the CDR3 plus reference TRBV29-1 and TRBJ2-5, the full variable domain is SAVISQKPSRDICQRGTSLTIQCQVDSQVTMMFWYRQQPGQSLTLIATANQGSEATYESGFVIDKFPISRPNLTFSTLTVSNMSPEDSSIYLCSVDASGIQETQYFGPGTRLLVL.

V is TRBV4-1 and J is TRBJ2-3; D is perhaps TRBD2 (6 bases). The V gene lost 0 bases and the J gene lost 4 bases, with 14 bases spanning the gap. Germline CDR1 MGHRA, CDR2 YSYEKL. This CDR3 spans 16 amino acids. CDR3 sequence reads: CASSQDNGRGSDTQYF. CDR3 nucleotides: TGCGCCAGCAGCCAAGATAACGGGAGAGGGTCAGATACGCAGTATTTT.

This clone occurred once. In DNA, the CDR3 is TGTGCCAGTAGTATAGGCCACGGGGAAATAGGGGCCAACGTCCTGACTTTC. This sequence encodes CASSIGHGEIGANVLTF. V usage is TRBV19 and J usage is TRBJ2-6; D perhaps matches TRBD2 (5 bases). Deletions cut 1 base from V and 4 bases from J, with 14 bases between. The V gene's germline CDR1 is LNHDA and CDR2 SQIVND (reference sequence). CDR3 size: 17 residues.

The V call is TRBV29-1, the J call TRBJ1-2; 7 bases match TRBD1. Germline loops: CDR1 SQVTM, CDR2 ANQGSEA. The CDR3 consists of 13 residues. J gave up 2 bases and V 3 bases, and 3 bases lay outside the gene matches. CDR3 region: CSVETGSNYGYTF. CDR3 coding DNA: TGCAGCGTTGAGACAGGGTCCAACTATGGCTACACCTTC.

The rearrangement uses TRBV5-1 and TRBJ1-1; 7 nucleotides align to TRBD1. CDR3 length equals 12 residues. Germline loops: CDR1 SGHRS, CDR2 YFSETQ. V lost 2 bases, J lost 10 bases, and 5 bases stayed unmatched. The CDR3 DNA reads TGCGCCAGCAGCTTAGACAGGGTGGGAGCTTTCTTT. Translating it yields CASSLDRVGAFF.

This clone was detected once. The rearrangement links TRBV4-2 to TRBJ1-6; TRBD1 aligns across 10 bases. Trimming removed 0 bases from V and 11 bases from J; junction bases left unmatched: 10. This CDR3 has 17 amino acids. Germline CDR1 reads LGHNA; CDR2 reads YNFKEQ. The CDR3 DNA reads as TGTGCCAGCAGCCAAGAAGTAAGAGACAGGGGGCCGACACCCCTCCACTTT. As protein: CASSQEVRDRGPTPLHF.